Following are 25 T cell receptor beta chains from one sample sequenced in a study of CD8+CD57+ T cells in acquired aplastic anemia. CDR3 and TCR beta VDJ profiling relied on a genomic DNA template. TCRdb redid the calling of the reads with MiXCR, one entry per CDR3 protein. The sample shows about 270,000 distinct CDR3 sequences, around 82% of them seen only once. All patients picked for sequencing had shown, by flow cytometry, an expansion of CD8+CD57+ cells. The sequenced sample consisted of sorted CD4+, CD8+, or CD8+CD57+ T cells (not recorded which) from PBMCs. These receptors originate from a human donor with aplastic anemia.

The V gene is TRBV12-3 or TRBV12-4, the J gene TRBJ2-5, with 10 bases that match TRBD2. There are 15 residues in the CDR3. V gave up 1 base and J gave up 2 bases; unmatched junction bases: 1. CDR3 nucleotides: TGTGCCAGCAGTTTAGGGGGACTAGCGCAAGAGACCCAGTACTTC. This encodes CASSLGGLAQETQYF.

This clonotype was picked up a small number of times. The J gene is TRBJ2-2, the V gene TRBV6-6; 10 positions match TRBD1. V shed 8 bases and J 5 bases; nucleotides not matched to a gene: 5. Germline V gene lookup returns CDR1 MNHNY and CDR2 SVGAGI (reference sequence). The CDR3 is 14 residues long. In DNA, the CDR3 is TGTGCCAGCGGCGGGACAGGGGATACCGGGGAGCTGTTTTTT. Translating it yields CASGGTGDTGELFF.

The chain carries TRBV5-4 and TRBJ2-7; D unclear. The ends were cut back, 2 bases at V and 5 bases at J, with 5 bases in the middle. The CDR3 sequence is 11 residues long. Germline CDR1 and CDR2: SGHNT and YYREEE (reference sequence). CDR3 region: CASSFTNEQYF. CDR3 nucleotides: TGTGCCAGCAGCTTTACTAACGAGCAGTACTTC.

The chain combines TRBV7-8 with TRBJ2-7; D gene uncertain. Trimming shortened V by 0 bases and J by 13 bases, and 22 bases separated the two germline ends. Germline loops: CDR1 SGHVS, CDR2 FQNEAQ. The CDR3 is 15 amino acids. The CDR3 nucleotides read TGTGCCAGCAGCTTAGCGGCAGGTCCCGAGACGCAGTATTACTTC. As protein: CASSLAAGPETQYYF.

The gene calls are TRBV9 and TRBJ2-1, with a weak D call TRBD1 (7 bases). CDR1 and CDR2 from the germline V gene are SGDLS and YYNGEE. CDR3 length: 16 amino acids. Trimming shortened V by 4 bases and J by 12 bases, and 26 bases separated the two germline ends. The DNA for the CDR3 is TGTGCCAGCAGCCAGGGGGGCGATAAGCATCAGGATGGGCAGTTCTTC. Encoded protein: CASSQGGDKHQDGQFF.

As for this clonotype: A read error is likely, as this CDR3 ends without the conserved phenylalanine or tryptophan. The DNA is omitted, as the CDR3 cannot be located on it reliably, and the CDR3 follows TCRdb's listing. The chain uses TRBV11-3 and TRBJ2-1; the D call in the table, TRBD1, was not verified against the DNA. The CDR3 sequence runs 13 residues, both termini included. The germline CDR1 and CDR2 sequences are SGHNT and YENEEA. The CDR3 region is CASSLDLTGETEA.

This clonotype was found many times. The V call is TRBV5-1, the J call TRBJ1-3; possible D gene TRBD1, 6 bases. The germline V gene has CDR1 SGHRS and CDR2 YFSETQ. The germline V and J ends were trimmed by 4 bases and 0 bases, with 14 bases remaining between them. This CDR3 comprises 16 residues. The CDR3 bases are TGCGCCAGCAGCCCGGACAGCATGAGCTCTGGAAACACCATATATTTT. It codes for CASSPDSMSSGNTIYF.

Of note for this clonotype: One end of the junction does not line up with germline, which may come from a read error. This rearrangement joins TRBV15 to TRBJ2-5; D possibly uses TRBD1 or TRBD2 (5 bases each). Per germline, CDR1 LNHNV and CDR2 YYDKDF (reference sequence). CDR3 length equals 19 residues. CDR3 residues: CATSRGDDPNTGEQGTQYF. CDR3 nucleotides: TGTGCCACCAGCAGAGGGGACGATCCGAACACCGGGGAGCAAGGGACCCAGTACTTC.

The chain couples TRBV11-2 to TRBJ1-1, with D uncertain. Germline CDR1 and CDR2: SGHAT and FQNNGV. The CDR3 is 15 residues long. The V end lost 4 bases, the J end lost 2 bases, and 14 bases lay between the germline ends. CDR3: CASSWGRGCNTEAFF. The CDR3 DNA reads TGTGCCAGCAGCTGGGGTCGAGGGTGTAACACTGAAGCTTTCTTT.

The chain's CDR3 is CASSLTSGAYNEQQFF. The CDR3 nucleotides read TGTGCCAGTAGCCTGACGAGCGGGGCCTATAATGAGCAGCAGTTCTTC. The chain uses TRBV19 and TRBJ2-1; TRBD2 matches 7 bases. The CDR3 covers 16 residues. Trimming removed 6 bases from V and 11 bases from J; junction bases left unmatched: 19. Looked up from germline, CDR1 is LNHDA and CDR2 is SQIVND (reference sequence).

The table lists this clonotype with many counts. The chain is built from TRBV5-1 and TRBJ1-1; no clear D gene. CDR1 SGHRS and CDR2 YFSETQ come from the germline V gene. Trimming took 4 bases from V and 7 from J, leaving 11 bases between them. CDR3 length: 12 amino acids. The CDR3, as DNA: TGCGCCAGCAGCGCGGTTATGGATGAAGCTTTCTTT. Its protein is CASSAVMDEAFF.

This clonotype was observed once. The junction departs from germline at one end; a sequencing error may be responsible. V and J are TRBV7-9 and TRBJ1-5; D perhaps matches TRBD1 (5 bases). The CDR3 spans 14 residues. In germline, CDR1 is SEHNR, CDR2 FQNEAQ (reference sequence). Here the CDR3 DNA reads TGTGCCAGCAGTGAGGCCTATAGCAAGGGGCCCCAGCAGTTT. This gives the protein CASSEAYSKGPQQF. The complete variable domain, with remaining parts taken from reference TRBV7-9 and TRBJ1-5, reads DTGVSQNPRHKITKRGQNVTFRCDPISEHNRLYWYRQTLGQGPEFLTYFQNEAQLEKSRLLSDRFSAERPKGSFSTLEIQRTEQGDSAMYLCASSEAYSKGPQQFGDGTRLSIL.

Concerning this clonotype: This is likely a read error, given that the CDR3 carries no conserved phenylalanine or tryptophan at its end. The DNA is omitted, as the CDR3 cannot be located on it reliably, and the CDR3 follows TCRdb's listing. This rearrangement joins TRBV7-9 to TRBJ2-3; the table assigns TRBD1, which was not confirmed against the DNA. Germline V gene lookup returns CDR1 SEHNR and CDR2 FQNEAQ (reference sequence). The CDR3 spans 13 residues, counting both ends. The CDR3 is CASGDGGRGTRDL.

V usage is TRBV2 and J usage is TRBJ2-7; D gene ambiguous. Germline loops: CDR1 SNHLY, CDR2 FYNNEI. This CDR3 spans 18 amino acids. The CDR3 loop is CASSPTSFYNAQFFEPYV. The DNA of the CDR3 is TGTGCCAGCAGCCCGACGTCGTTCTACAATGCGCAGTTCTTCGAGCCGTACGTC.

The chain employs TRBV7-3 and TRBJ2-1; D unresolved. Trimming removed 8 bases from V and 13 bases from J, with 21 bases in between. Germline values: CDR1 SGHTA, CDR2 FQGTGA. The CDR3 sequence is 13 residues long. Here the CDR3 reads CASSLLSSAVQFF. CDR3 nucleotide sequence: TGTGCCAGCTCCTTACTCTCCTCCGCTGTTCAGTTCTTC.

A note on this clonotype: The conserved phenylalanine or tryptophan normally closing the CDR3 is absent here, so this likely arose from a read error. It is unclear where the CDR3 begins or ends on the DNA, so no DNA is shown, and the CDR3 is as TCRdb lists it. CDR3 region: CATSSGSKRESHES. This sequence joins TRBV7-9 and TRBJ2-5. Germline CDR1 is SEHNR and CDR2 is FQNEAQ (reference sequence). The CDR3 length equals 14 residues, ends included.

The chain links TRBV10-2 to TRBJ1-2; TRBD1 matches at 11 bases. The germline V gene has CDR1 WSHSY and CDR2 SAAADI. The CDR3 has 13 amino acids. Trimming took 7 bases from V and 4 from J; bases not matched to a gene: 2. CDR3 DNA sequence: TGCGCCAGCACCGGACAGGGGGCCTATGGCTACACCTTC. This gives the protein CASTGQGAYGYTF.

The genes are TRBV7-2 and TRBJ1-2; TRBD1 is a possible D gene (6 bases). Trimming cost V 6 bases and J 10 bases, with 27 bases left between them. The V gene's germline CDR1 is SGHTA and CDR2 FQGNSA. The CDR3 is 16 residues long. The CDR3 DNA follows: TGTGCCAGCAGTCCACTAGCGGGGGGGCTGGATACGGACTACACCTTC. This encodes CASSPLAGGLDTDYTF.

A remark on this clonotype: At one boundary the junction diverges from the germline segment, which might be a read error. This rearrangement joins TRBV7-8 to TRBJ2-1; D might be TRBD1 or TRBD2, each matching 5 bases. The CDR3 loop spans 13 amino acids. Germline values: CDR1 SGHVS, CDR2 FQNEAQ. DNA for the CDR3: TGTGCCAGCAGCTTAGGGGGGATCCCTGATAAGTACTTC. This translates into CASSLGGIPDKYF.

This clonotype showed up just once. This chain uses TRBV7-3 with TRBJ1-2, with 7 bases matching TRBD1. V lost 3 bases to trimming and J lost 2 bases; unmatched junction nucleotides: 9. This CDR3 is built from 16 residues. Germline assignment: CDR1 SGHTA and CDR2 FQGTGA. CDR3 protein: CASSFTNRGCNYGYTF. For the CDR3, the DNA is TGTGCCAGCAGCTTTACTAACAGGGGCTGCAACTATGGCTACACCTTC.

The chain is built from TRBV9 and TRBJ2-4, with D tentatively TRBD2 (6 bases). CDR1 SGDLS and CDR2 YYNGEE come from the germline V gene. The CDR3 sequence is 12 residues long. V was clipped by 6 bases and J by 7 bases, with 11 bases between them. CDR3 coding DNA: TGTGCCAGCACCAGTGCGGGGAACATTCAGTACTTC. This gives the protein CASTSAGNIQYF.

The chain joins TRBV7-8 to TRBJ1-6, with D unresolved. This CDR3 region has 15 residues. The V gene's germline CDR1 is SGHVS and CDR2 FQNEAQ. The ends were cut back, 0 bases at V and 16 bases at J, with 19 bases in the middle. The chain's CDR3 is CASSLAGGSDSPLHF. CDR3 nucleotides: TGTGCCAGCAGCTTAGCGGGAGGTTCCGATTCGCCGCTCCACTTT. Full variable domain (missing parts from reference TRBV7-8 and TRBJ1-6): GAGVSQSPRYKVAKRGQDVALRCDPISGHVSLFWYQQALGQGPEFLTYFQNEAQLDKSGLPSDRFFAERPEGSVSTLKIQRTQQEDSAVYLCASSLAGGSDSPLHFGNGTRLTVT.

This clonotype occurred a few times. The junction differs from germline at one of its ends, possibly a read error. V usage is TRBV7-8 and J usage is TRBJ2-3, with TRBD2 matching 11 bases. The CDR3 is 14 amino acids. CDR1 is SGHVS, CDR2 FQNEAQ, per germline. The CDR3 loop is CASSPVAGGLDTQF. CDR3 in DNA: TGTGCCAGCAGTCCAGTAGCGGGGGGGCTGGATACGCAGTTT. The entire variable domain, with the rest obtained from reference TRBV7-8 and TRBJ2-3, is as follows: GAGVSQSPRYKVAKRGQDVALRCDPISGHVSLFWYQQALGQGPEFLTYFQNEAQLDKSGLPSDRFFAERPEGSVSTLKIQRTQQEDSAVYLCASSPVAGGLDTQFGPGTRLTVL.

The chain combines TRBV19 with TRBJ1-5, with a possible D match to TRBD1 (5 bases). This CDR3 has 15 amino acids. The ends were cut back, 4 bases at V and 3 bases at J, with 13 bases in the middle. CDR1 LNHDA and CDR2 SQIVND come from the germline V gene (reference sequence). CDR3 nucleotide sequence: TGTGCCAGTAGTACCTCGGGACGGCACAATCAGCCCCAGCATTTT. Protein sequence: CASSTSGRHNQPQHF.

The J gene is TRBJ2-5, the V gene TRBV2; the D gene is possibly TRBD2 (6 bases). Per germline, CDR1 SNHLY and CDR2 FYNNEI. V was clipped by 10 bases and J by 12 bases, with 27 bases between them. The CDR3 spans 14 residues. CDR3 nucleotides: TGTGCCACCAGCAGAGCTAGCGAGGAAGAGATCAAGTACTTC. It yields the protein CATSRASEEEIKYF.